This T cell receptor (beta chain) originates from a study of T cells in Graves' hyperthyroidism and ophthalmopathy. Not enrolled were patients with uncontrolled infection, other autoimmune disease, pregnancy or lactation. V gave up 0 bases and J gave up 9 bases, with 15 bases separating them. The CDR3 loop spans 16 amino acids. CDR1 is SGHTA, CDR2 FQGNSA, per germline. Template material for amplifying TCR beta CDR3 regions consisted of RNA transcripts. HTBI primers were the set used in a first-round RT-PCR of the TCR CDR3. TCRdb re-called the multiplex PCR reads through MiXCR, storing one row per CDR3 protein. The sample yields around 620,000 distinct CDR3 sequences, around 46% seen once. General study results and limits: Prediction of ophthalmopathy progression came a median roughly 6.4 months pre-onset. In the blood, most expanded thyroid clonotypes above 0.001 appeared as well.

Concerning this clonotype itself: Its target is unknown.

The sample taken for sequencing was peripheral blood or thyroid tissue (not recorded which). The chain carries TRBV7-2 and TRBJ1-6, with D possibly matching TRBD1 (6 bases). This TCR derives from an adult woman with Graves' disease, either hyperthyroidism or ophthalmopathy (not recorded which). CDR3 in amino acids: CASSLALTGGRSPLHF. The CDR3 DNA reads TGTGCCAGCAGCTTAGCTTTGACAGGTGGTCGTTCACCCCTCCACTTT.